Described below is a single T cell receptor (beta chain) sequence and its context. This clone is identified as medium-sized (0.01 to 0.1%). Its specific antigen is unknown. Base qualities are missing; no much larger clone stands one base away. Patients with autoimmune disease history or receiving systemic immunosuppression were excluded from the trial. In every dose cohort, peripheral blood was drawn for TCR sequencing at baseline, cycle 4 day 1, and cycle 7 day 1. Samples were obtained from an open-label, multicenter, first-in-human phase I dose-escalation trial of ivuxolimab. The trial enrolled adults with locally advanced or metastatic head and neck squamous cell, hepatocellular, melanoma or renal cell carcinoma. CD4+ and CD8+ T cells were sorted separately from peripheral blood before TCR sequencing. These data come from a study of OX40 agonist ivuxolimab in advanced cancers. Study-level background: Ivuxolimab was an agonistic, fully human IgG2 monoclonal antibody directed against OX40 (CD134), a costimulatory receptor. Intravenous ivuxolimab was administered to patients every 2 weeks at six dose levels: 0.01, 0.1, 0.3, 1.5, 3 and 10 mg/kg. Among the roughly 54 dose-escalation patients, 19 had hepatocellular carcinoma, roughly 15 melanoma, 9 renal cell carcinoma and 9 head and neck cancer. The dose-escalation cohort was around 84% male with a mean age of approximately 60 years, ranging from roughly 23 to 90. Prior anti-PD-1, anti-PD-L1 or anti-CTLA-4 therapy was permitted, and checkpoint inhibitors had been received by 30% to 40% of dose-escalation patients. Partial responses were achieved by three dose-escalation patients, of whom one had hepatocellular carcinoma and two had cutaneous melanoma. The purpose of peripheral TCRbeta sequencing was to test whether ivuxolimab changed TCR sequence diversity and led to clonal T-cell expansion. The paper describes the monotherapy dose-escalation part (N ≈ 52 patients) of the phase I trial of ivuxolimab.

To sequence the TCRbeta CDR3 region, genomic DNA was isolated from the sorted cells. TCRbeta CDR3 regions were sequenced using the immunoSEQ Assay. The table was pulled from immuneACCESS by TCRdb, which kept in-frame rearrangements only. Such tables lose some clones; where checked, under half of the loss comes from unresolved V genes, and the rest has no known cause. This sample holds about 59,000 clones; more than 75% were observed only once. Around 0.38% of the sample is in the top ten clones. Broad study findings and their caveats: After ivuxolimab, expanded clones were on average more numerous among CD8+ T cells than among CD4+ T cells. The antigen specificity of the peripheral T cells that underwent clonal expansion was not determined. Partial responders in the 0.1-3.0 mg/kg groups had among the lowest normalized peripheral clonal expansion, especially among CD8+ T cells. Low levels of normalized T-cell clonal expansion were also shown by some nonresponding patients. At doses from 0.1 to 3.0 mg/kg, clonal expansion was seen in both CD4+ and CD8+ blood T cells between baseline and week 6.

V drops 10 bases and J drops 0 bases, leaving 10 bases in between. The CDR3, cysteine through phenylalanine, is 13 amino acids long. The CDR3 DNA has 39 bases and is translated from base 1. Based on the germline V gene, the CDR1 and CDR2 sequences are MRHNA and SNTAGT. The sample was CD4+ or CD8+ T cells sorted from blood, taken in a trial of the OX40 agonist ivuxolimab. Here the chain combines TRBV6-4 and TRBJ1-5; the D segment cannot be called with confidence. The receptor was derived from an adult with an advanced solid tumor such as melanoma, head and neck, liver or kidney cancer. The CDR3 reads CANPWASNQPQHF. The DNA reads as follows: TGTGCCAACCCCTGGGCTAGCAATCAGCCCCAGCATTTT.